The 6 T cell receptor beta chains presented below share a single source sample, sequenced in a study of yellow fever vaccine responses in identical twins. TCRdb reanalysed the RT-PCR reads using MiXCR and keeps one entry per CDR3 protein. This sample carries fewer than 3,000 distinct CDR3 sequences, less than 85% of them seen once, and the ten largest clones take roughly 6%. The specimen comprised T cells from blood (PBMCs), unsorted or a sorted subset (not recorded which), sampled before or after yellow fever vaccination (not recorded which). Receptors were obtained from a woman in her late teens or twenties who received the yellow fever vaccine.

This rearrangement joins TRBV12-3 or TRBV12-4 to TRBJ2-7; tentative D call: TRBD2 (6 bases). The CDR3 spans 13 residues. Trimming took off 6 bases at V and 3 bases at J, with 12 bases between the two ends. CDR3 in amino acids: CASSGTENYEQYF. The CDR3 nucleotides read TGTGCCAGCAGCGGGACTGAGAACTACGAGCAGTACTTC.

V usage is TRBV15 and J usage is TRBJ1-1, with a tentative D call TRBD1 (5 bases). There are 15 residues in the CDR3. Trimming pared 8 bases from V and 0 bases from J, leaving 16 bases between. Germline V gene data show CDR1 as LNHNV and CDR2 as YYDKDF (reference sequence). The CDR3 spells CATRGGRGMNTEAFF. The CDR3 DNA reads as TGTGCCACCCGGGGGGGTAGAGGTATGAACACTGAAGCTTTCTTT.

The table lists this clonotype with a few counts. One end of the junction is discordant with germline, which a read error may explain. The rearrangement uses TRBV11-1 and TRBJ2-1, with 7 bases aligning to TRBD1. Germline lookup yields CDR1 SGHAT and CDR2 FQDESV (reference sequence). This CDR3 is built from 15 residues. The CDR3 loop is CACSLTGTGNNEQFF. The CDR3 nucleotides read TGTGCCTGCAGCTTGACAGGGACGGGAAACAATGAGCAGTTCTTC.

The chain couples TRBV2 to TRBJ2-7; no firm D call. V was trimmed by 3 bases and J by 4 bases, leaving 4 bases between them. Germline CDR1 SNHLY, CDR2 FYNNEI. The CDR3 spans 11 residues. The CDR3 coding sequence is TGTGCCAGCAGTGAGGCTTACGAGCAGTACTTC. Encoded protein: CASSEAYEQYF. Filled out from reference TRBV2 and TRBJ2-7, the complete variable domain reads EPEVTQTPSHQVTQMGQEVILRCVPISNHLYFYWYRQILGQKVEFLVSFYNNEISEKSEIFDDQFSVERPDGSNFTLKIRSTKLEDSAMYFCASSEAYEQYFGPGTRLTVT.

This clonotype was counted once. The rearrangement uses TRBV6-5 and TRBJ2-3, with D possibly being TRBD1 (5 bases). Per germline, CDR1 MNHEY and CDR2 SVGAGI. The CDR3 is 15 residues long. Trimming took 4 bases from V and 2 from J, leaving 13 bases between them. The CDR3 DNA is TGTGCCAGCAGTTTGTTAAGGGGCCACACAGATACGCAGTATTTT. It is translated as CASSLLRGHTDTQYF.

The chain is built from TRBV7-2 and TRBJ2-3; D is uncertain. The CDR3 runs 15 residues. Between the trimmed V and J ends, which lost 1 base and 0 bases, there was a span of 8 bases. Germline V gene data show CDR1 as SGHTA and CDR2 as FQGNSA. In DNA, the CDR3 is TGTGCCAGCAGCTTAGTTAGCCTAAGCACAGATACGCAGTATTTT. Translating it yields CASSLVSLSTDTQYF.